Given below is one TCR beta chain in context. This entry belongs to a study of control samples from healthy donors and cancer patients. Assay used: immunoSEQ multiplex PCR; TCRdb lists only in-frame clones, some missing. The sample lists roughly 130,000 clones, less than 95% seen once, with roughly 8.7% in the top ten. CDR1 and CDR2 from the germline V gene are ENHRY and SYGVKD. V lost 7 bases, J lost 0 bases, and 3 bases stayed unmatched. CDR3 length: 14 amino acids. The sample taken for sequencing was blood. This TCR derives from a man in his late teens or twenties in good health. J is TRBJ2-3 and V is TRBV10-3, with 8 bases that match TRBD1. The CDR3 DNA reads as TGTGCCATCAACGGACAGGGTAGCACAGATACGCAGTATTTT. Encoded protein: CAINGQGSTDTQYF.